The 6 T cell receptor beta chains in this list originate from one sample, sequenced in a study of immune characterization of retroperitoneal liposarcoma. One entry per CDR3 protein results from TCRdb running MiXCR on the PCR reads. The table shows about 3,000 distinct CDR3 sequences, with roughly 45% occurring only once. The sample was tumor tissue. The receptors here all came from a male donor with retroperitoneal liposarcoma.

The gene calls are TRBV6-1 and TRBJ2-3; the D gene could be TRBD1 or TRBD2 (6 bases each). The length of the CDR3 is 14 residues. Trimming shortened V by 6 bases and J by 6 bases, and 16 bases separated the two germline ends. CDR1 is MNHNS and CDR2 is SASEGT in the germline V gene. CDR3 DNA sequence: TGTGCCAGCAGCACCGAGATGGGGGGCGATACGCAGTATTTT. It encodes CASSTEMGGDTQYF.

This clonotype was counted only a few times. One base away lies a much larger clone, so this may be a sequencing read error. The CDR3 carries no conserved terminal phenylalanine or tryptophan, so it likely arises from a read error. The CDR3 region is CASGDNPYEQYL. The CDR3 bases are TGTGCCAGCGGGGACAATCCCTACGAGCAGTACTTA. V and J are TRBV25-1 and TRBJ2-7; tentatively, D is TRBD1 (6 bases). V was shortened by 8 bases and J by 2 bases, with 10 bases between the two germline ends. CDR1 is MGHDK and CDR2 is SYGVNS in the germline V gene. The CDR3 is 12 amino acids.

The chain recombines TRBV7-9 with TRBJ1-6; TRBD1 is a possible D gene (6 bases). The CDR3 spans 16 residues. The V and J ends lost 5 bases and 5 bases respectively, with 16 bases between them. Germline CDR1 and CDR2: SEHNR and FQNEAQ (reference sequence). The CDR3 nucleotides read TGTGCCAGCAGCCAAGGGGGGGCAGGAGATAATTCACCCCTCCACTTT. Translated, it gives CASSQGGAGDNSPLHF.

This clonotype qualifies as large. J is TRBJ2-3 and V is TRBV10-1; 13 bases match TRBD2. Trimming took 2 bases from V and 4 from J; bases not matched to a gene: 3. CDR3 length: 16 residues. Germline V gene data show CDR1 as WNHNN and CDR2 as SYGVQD (reference sequence). CDR3 sequence reads: CASSERTSGRPDTQYF. The CDR3 DNA is TGCGCCAGCAGTGAGCGGACTAGCGGGAGACCAGATACGCAGTATTTT.

This clonotype is labeled large. The chain joins TRBV10-2 to TRBJ2-1; TRBD2 aligns across 9 bases. Germline assignment: CDR1 WSHSY and CDR2 SAAADI. V gave up 7 bases and J gave up 4 bases; unmatched junction bases: 5. CDR3 length equals 14 residues. The chain's CDR3 is CASIGAGGYNEQFF. In nucleotides, the CDR3 is TGCGCCAGCATAGGAGCGGGAGGATACAATGAGCAGTTCTTC.

The genes are TRBV6-2 or TRBV6-3 and TRBJ2-1, with D maybe TRBD1 (6 bases). The DNA end favors TRBJ2-5, so the J call may be wrong. Germline-derived CDR1 and CDR2 are MNHEY and SVGEGT. This CDR3 contains 12 residues. CDR3 loop: CASRGARETQYF. CDR3 DNA sequence: TGTGCCAGCAGGGGGGCGAGAGAGACCCAGTACTTC.